The present T cell receptor beta chain was sequenced within a study of blood T cell repertoires in COVID-19. About the study: Collection of acute and convalescent COVID-19 samples took place in the United States, Italy and Spain. The analysed material was cDNA or gDNA that came from T cells, B-cell-depleted T cells, or PBMCs.

Methods used by the authors: Reference gene primer amplification in the assay estimated nucleated cell counts. Profiled with immunoSEQ multiplex PCR; TCRdb holds only in-frame clones, not every one. The DNA gave D and trimming, while V, J and clone size come from that table. The sample contains under 250,000 clones, about 80% of which appear only once. The sample comprised peripheral blood. This clonotype was sampled from a man aged 50 to 59 with active or convalescent COVID-19.

CDR3 amino acids: CAISESGSGNTIYF. The CDR3, as DNA: TGTGCCATCAGTGAGAGCGGGTCTGGAAACACCATATATTTT. The chain links TRBV10-3 to TRBJ1-3; D not resolved. The CDR3 consists of 14 residues. Trimming cost V 2 bases and J 1 base, with 6 bases left between them. Germline V CDR1 and CDR2: ENHRY, SYGVKD.